The 15 T cell receptor beta chains reported below all come from one sample, sequenced in a study of molecular identifiers for immune sequencing clone quantification. TCRdb re-derived calls from the PCR reads in MiXCR, one entry per CDR3 protein. The data hold about 60,000 distinct CDR3 sequences, with about 19% observed a single time. Material for sequencing was naive CD8+ T cells from blood, with Jurkat cell RNA spiked in. The sample's subset: FACS-sorted CD8+CD4-CCR7+CD45RA+ naive T cells. Receptors were obtained from a human donor in good health. Some libraries in this study had Jurkat cell RNA spiked in.

This clonotype came up many times. The chain uses TRBV28 and TRBJ2-3; TRBD1 matches at 9 bases. The germline gives CDR1 MDHEN, CDR2 SYDVKM. This CDR3 spans 16 amino acids. V lost 3 bases to trimming and J lost 6 bases; unmatched junction nucleotides: 10. DNA for the CDR3: TGTGCCAGCAGTTTCCCTGGACAGGGGTTGGCGGATACGCAGTATTTT. This translates into CASSFPGQGLADTQYF.

This clonotype showed up many times. The V call is TRBV13, the J call TRBJ2-1; 7 nucleotides line up with TRBD2. CDR3 size: 15 residues. V lost 0 bases and J lost 4; bases outside the gene matches: 3. Germline values: CDR1 PRHDT, CDR2 FYEKMQ (reference sequence). Here the CDR3 DNA reads TGTGCCAGCAGCTTAGGAGGGAGGGGATACAATGAGCAGTTCTTC. As protein: CASSLGGRGYNEQFF.

This clonotype turned up a few times. The chain links TRBV20-1 to TRBJ2-1; 7 bases map to TRBD2. V shed 3 bases and J 0 bases; nucleotides not matched to a gene: 14. The CDR3 has 18 residues. The germline V gene has CDR1 DFQATT and CDR2 SNEGSKA (reference sequence). CDR3 bases: TGCAGTGCTAGTTCAATCGTCCGGCTAGCGGCCTCCTACAATGAGCAGTTCTTC. Translated, it gives CSASSIVRLAASYNEQFF.

This clonotype was seen more than once but under ten times. This chain joins TRBV20-1 and TRBJ1-1; 10 nucleotides agree with TRBD1. The trim removed 4 bases at V and 5 bases at J, leaving 10 bases unmatched. CDR1 is DFQATT and CDR2 is SNEGSKA in the germline V gene (reference sequence). CDR3 length equals 15 residues. The chain's CDR3 is CSATMGQGIWTEAFF. CDR3 sequence (DNA): TGCAGTGCTACGATGGGACAGGGGATTTGGACTGAAGCTTTCTTT.

This clonotype was counted ten times or more. The rearrangement joins TRBV7-2 to TRBJ2-7; D gene ambiguous. Per germline, CDR1 SGHTA and CDR2 FQGNSA. V was trimmed by 1 base and J by 4 bases, leaving 5 bases between them. This CDR3 is 12 amino acids long. The CDR3 DNA reads as TGTGCCAGCAGCTTAGTGCAGTACGAGCAGTACTTC. This sequence encodes CASSLVQYEQYF.

This clonotype was counted many times. V and J are TRBV6-5 and TRBJ2-7; TRBD2 matches at 7 bases. Per the germline V gene, CDR1 is MNHEY and CDR2 is SVGAGI. The trim removed 4 bases at V and 2 bases at J, leaving 5 bases unmatched. This CDR3 comprises 14 residues. The CDR3 bases are TGTGCCAGCAGTTTTCGCACTAGCGCCTACGAGCAGTACTTC. Residues: CASSFRTSAYEQYF.

This clonotype was seen a few times. The gene calls are TRBV12-3 or TRBV12-4 and TRBJ1-6; a possible D gene is TRBD1 (6 bases). This CDR3 region has 14 residues. Trimming removed 6 bases at V and 9 bases at J, with 15 bases between. CDR3 nucleotide sequence: TGTGCCAGCAGCGACTCAGGGACACTTTCACCCCTCCACTTT. The encoded protein is CASSDSGTLSPLHF.

This clonotype was seen many times. This chain uses TRBV6-5 with TRBJ2-3; the match to TRBD2 covers 11 bases. The CDR3 is 15 residues long. V lost 2 bases and J lost 9; bases outside the gene matches: 7. From germline, CDR1 is MNHEY and CDR2 SVGAGI. The CDR3 protein is CASSYGLAGGRTQYF. The CDR3 nucleotides read TGTGCCAGCAGTTACGGGCTAGCGGGAGGAAGGACGCAGTATTTT.

In this sample, this clonotype turned up many times. The CDR3 sequence is CASSQLGVWVEDYEQYF. CDR3 in DNA: TGTGCCAGCAGCCAACTTGGGGTTTGGGTGGAGGACTACGAGCAGTACTTC. The genes are TRBV6-2 or TRBV6-3 and TRBJ2-7, with a tentative D call TRBD2 (5 bases). The CDR3 spans 17 residues. CDR1 MNHEY and CDR2 SVGEGT come from the germline V gene. V was pared by 6 bases and J by 3 bases, with 24 bases between.

This clonotype was counted only a few times. The chain combines TRBV7-6 with TRBJ2-7, with D uncertain. This CDR3 region has 12 residues. Germline V CDR1 and CDR2: SGHVS, FNYEAQ. The V end was cut by 5 bases, the J end by 5 bases, with 10 bases between. CDR3: CASSQTEHEQYF. The CDR3 region has the DNA TGTGCCAGCAGCCAAACGGAACACGAGCAGTACTTC.

This clonotype was seen a handful of times. V gene TRBV14 combines with J gene TRBJ2-7, with 8 bases fitting TRBD1. Losses at the gene ends were 0 bases for V and 1 base for J; bases not matched to a gene: 2. CDR1 SGHDN and CDR2 FVKESK come from the germline V gene. The CDR3 runs to 15 residues. CDR3 sequence (DNA): TGTGCCAGCAGCCAAGATGACAGGGGATCCTACGAGCAGTACTTC. This translates into CASSQDDRGSYEQYF.

Ten or more counts support this clonotype. The genes are TRBV6-6 and TRBJ2-7, with D unresolved. Deletions cut 0 bases from V and 4 bases from J, with 16 bases between. This CDR3 has 16 amino acids. The germline V gene encodes CDR1 MNHNY and CDR2 SVGAGI (reference sequence). The DNA of the CDR3 is TGTGCCAGCAGTTACTCGATGCCGACAAACAATTACGAGCAGTACTTC. As protein: CASSYSMPTNNYEQYF.

This clonotype was detected a few times. A much larger clone is a single base away; this may be a read error. The rearrangement uses TRBV19 and TRBJ2-2; D is possibly TRBD2 (5 bases). The germline gives CDR1 LNHDA, CDR2 SQIVND (reference sequence). CDR3 length: 13 residues. The V gene lost 7 bases and the J gene lost 1 base, with 7 bases spanning the gap. The CDR3 loop is CASTSGNTGELFF. The CDR3 DNA reads TGTGCCAGTACGAGCGGGAACACCGGGGAGCTGTTTTTT.

The sample holds many counts of this clonotype. This chain links TRBV7-9 with TRBJ2-7; 7 nucleotides agree with TRBD1. Trimming at V came to 5 bases and at J to 6 bases, leaving 13 bases not matched to a gene. The CDR3 is made up of 15 amino acids. Germline V lookup: CDR1 SEHNR, CDR2 FQNEAQ (reference sequence). The CDR3 loop is CASSPRDRVWAEQYF. The CDR3 DNA sequence: TGTGCCAGCAGCCCCCGGGACAGAGTATGGGCCGAGCAGTACTTC.

The chain employs TRBV27 and TRBJ1-2; 7 nucleotides align to TRBD1. The CDR3 extends over 13 amino acids. Per the germline V gene, CDR1 is MNHEY and CDR2 is SMNVEV (reference sequence). J gave up 4 bases and V 6 bases, and 5 bases lay outside the gene matches. The CDR3 spells CASSPAGGYGYTF. The CDR3 DNA sequence: TGTGCCAGCAGCCCGGCAGGGGGCTATGGCTACACCTTC.